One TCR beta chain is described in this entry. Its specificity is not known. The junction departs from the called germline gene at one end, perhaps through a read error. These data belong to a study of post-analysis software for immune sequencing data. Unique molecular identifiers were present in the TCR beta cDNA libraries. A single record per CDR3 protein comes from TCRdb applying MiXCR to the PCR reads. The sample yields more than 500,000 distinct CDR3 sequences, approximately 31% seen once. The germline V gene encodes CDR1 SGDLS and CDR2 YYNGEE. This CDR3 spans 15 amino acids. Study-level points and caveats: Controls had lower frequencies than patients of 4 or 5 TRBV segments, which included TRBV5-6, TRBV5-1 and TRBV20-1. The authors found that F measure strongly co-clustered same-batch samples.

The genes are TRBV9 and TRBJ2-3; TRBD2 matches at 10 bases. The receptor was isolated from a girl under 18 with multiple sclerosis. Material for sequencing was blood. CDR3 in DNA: TGTGCCGGCAGCGTCGGGACTAGCGGCACAGATACGCAGTATTTT. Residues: CAGSVGTSGTDTQYF.